This T cell receptor (beta chain) was observed in a study of T-cell memory formation after mild COVID-19. In the case of this clonotype: As yet, its antigen is unknown.

CDR1 is MNHEY and CDR2 is SVGAGI in the germline V gene. This CDR3 spans 17 amino acids. The ends lost 2 bases at V and 7 bases at J; junction bases unmatched: 14. Broader study findings: Researchers could not confirm that second-wave clones peaking on day 37 targeted SARS-CoV-2.

TCRdb itself ran the 5' RACE reads through MiXCR, one entry per CDR3 protein. In the table there are fewer than 700,000 distinct CDR3 sequences, under 20% of which are singletons. This TCR was sampled from an adult woman who had mild COVID-19 (a few samples of this study predate the infection). Cell type and time point are not known. The sample comprised PBMCs or a T cell subset sorted from them (not recorded which). The chain has TRBV6-5 and TRBJ2-7, with 10 bases matching TRBD2. CDR3 nucleotides: TGTGCCAGCAGTTACACCCCCCTAGCGGGAGAGCCTCAAGAGCAGTACTTC. This sequence encodes CASSYTPLAGEPQEQYF.